The clone carrying this T cell receptor (delta chain) showed up just a few times. Possible read error: a much larger clone is one base away. TCRdb reanalysed the RT-PCR reads with CATT. Of under 7,000 delta-chain clones listed, around 8.9% are singletons. The trim removed 7 bases at V and 0 bases at J, leaving 22 bases unmatched. Germline values: CDR1 GEAIGNYY, CDR2 EKD. The CDR3 totals 20 residues. The data were obtained in a study of gamma-delta T cells after stem cell transplantation. This clonotype originated in a human donor. It is not recorded whose cells these are; they may come from a transplant donor. Sequenced: gamma-delta T cells. The chain combines TRDV2 with TRDJ1, with 10 bases that match TRDD3. In DNA, the CDR3 is TGTGCCTGCGAGGCCTTGGTGGGGGATACCGGTACTACGAACACCGATAAACTCATCTTT. Translating gives CACEALVGDTGTTNTDKLIF.